This T cell receptor beta chain was recovered during a study of blood T cell repertoires in COVID-19. Authors' methods: Reference gene primer amplification gave estimated nucleated cell counts. This table comes from immunoSEQ multiplex PCR, and its TCRdb copy is limited to in-frame clones, with some not included. D and trimming come from the DNA, and the V and J calls and clone size come from that table. This sample has more than 300,000 clones; more than 85% occur once, and the top ten carry around 0.86%. Those who participated ranged in age from roughly 18 to 89 years and resided in about two dozen US areas. Clinical history as reported by participants underpinned cohort assignment. Within 2 weeks before study entry, exposed participants met a COVID-19 case. Sequenced input: PBMCs or T cells enriched from blood (not recorded which). The sequence was obtained from a woman aged 40 to 55 who had been exposed to COVID-19.

The CDR3 spells CASSALDRVGNTIYF. The CDR3 DNA reads TGTGCCAGCAGCGCCCTGGACAGGGTTGGAAACACCATATATTTT. The chain combines TRBV9 with TRBJ1-3, with 8 bases fitting TRBD1. Germline V CDR1 and CDR2: SGDLS, YYNGEE. V lost 3 bases and J lost 3; bases outside the gene matches: 5. This CDR3 has 15 residues.